This T cell receptor (beta chain) was profiled in a study of blood T cells in healthy people across ages. Study-wide points: Relative to aged donors, long-lived donors carried more naive CD4+ cells and displayed higher diversity. Underestimates were what the diversity estimates from one million T cells were considered to be. It was found that TCR beta diversity correlated strongly with the percentage of naive T cells.

Alongside a J-beta primer mix, a sample-barcoded 5' primer served in a second PCR lasting roughly 7 to 11 cycles. A template-switch adaptor that had 12 random nucleotides put a tag on each cDNA molecule. TCRdb re-derived calls from the 5' RACE reads in MiXCR, one entry per CDR3 protein. This sample has fewer than 1,000,000 distinct CDR3 sequences, with under 55% found just once. A remark on this clonotype: Its antigen is unknown.

V was clipped by 2 bases and J by 2 bases, with 7 bases between them. The germline V gene encodes CDR1 SGHVS and CDR2 FQNEAQ. This CDR3 is 13 amino acids long. This clonotype was sampled from a man between 60 and 70 years old in good health. The sequenced sample was blood. This chain connects TRBV7-8 to TRBJ2-7; D is ambiguous. Here the CDR3 DNA reads TGTGCCAGCAGCTTATACAGTGCCTACGAGCAGTACTTC. This codes for CASSLYSAYEQYF.